One and the same sample provided the 29 T cell receptor beta chains below, sequenced in a study of T cells in Graves' hyperthyroidism and ophthalmopathy. Authors of the study amplified TCR beta CDR3 regions from RNA transcripts. HTBI primers were the set used in a first-round RT-PCR of the TCR CDR3. TCRdb reprocessed the multiplex PCR reads via MiXCR and lists one record per CDR3 protein. The repertoire holds nearly 750,000 distinct CDR3 sequences, with under 45% as singletons. Sequenced: blood. The origin of the receptors is a middle-aged woman with Graves' hyperthyroidism.

This clonotype occurred many times. V and J are TRBV20-1 and TRBJ2-5; 7 bases agree with TRBD1. Trimming removed 4 bases from V and 1 base from J; junction bases left unmatched: 3. The CDR3 is 13 residues long. Germline V gene data show CDR1 as DFQATT and CDR2 as SNEGSKA (reference sequence). CDR3 DNA sequence: TGCAGTGCTACGGGGACAGCCCAAGAGACCCAGTACTTC. This codes for CSATGTAQETQYF.

Concerning this clonotype itself: At one boundary the junction diverges from the germline segment, which might be a read error. CDR3 in DNA: TGCGCCAGCAGCCAAGATGTTGCGACCAATGGAAACACTGAAGCTTTCTTT. This sequence encodes CASSQDVATNGNTEAFF. This sequence joins TRBV7-9 and TRBJ1-1; D gene unclear. CDR1 and CDR2 from the germline V gene are SEHNR and FQNEAQ (reference sequence). The CDR3 runs 17 residues.

As concerns this clonotype: A clone one base away is much larger, so this may be a read error. The rearrangement links TRBV9 to TRBJ1-4; perhaps TRBD1 as D (5 bases). CDR1 SGDLS and CDR2 YYNGEE come from the germline V gene. The length of the CDR3 is 16 residues. For the CDR3, the DNA is TGCGCCAGCAGCTACTACGGGGCAGCGACTAATGAAAACCTGTTTTTT. This encodes CASSYYGAATNENLFF.

This clonotype has at least ten counts. The gene calls are TRBV2 and TRBJ2-5, with TRBD2 matching over 8 bases. CDR1 is SNHLY and CDR2 is FYNNEI in the germline V gene. This CDR3 is built from 15 residues. The V segment lost 3 bases and the J segment 4 bases; nucleotides outside the gene matches: 7. In DNA form, the CDR3 reads TGTGCCAGCAGTGAGTCTAGCGGGTTGCTAGAGACCCAGTACTTC. Residues: CASSESSGLLETQYF.

This clonotype was counted between two and nine times. V usage is TRBV6-1 and J usage is TRBJ1-2, with D possibly TRBD1 on 6 matching bases. The CDR3 contains 16 residues. Germline lookup yields CDR1 MNHNS and CDR2 SASEGT. The V end was cut by 4 bases, the J end by 3 bases, with 18 bases between. CDR3 loop: CASSAQSEGGYYGYTF. Written as DNA, the CDR3 is TGTGCCAGCAGTGCCCAATCCGAAGGGGGGTACTATGGCTACACCTTC.

As concerns this clonotype: Its ends do not fully match the called genes, so a read error is possible. V is TRBV5-1 and J is TRBJ1-6; TRBD1 is a possible D gene (5 bases). CDR1 SGHRS and CDR2 YFSETQ come from the germline V gene. CDR3 length equals 14 residues. This CDR3 is CASREEEIFSPLHF. CDR3 DNA: TGTGCCAGCAGGGAGGAGGAAATATTCTCACCCCTCCACTTT.

As to this clonotype: The final CDR3 position lacks the conserved phenylalanine or tryptophan, pointing to a likely read error. The DNA is left out, because the CDR3 cannot be placed on it with certainty; the CDR3 is given as TCRdb lists it. The gene calls are TRBV7-3 and TRBJ2-2; the table's TRBD1 call for D was not verified on the DNA. The CDR3 adds up to 8 amino acids, both ends counted. Germline loops: CDR1 SGHTA, CDR2 FQGTGA. The chain's CDR3 is CASSLGGR.

As for this clonotype: The junction differs from germline at one of its ends, possibly a read error. The CDR3 sequence: CASSQLPPEGRGTGNTIYF. The CDR3 nucleotides read TGCGCCAGCAGCCAACTCCCCCCGGAAGGCAGGGGGACTGGAAACACCATATATTTT. This sequence joins TRBV5-4 and TRBJ1-3, with TRBD1 matching over 7 bases. Germline V CDR1 and CDR2: SGHNT, YYREEE (reference sequence). This CDR3 is built from 19 residues.

The chain is built from TRBV19 and TRBJ1-5, with D perhaps TRBD1 (6 bases). Trimming removed 3 bases at V and 3 bases at J, with 18 bases between. The CDR3 runs 17 residues. The germline V gene encodes CDR1 LNHDA and CDR2 SQIVND (reference sequence). The CDR3 DNA reads as TGTGCCAGTAGTATCGAACAGGGTGTGGGATTCAATCAGCCCCAGCATTTT. Translated, it gives CASSIEQGVGFNQPQHF.

This clonotype showed up just once. The J gene is TRBJ1-2, the V gene TRBV7-2; D uncertain. This CDR3 is built from 12 residues. Trimming shortened V by 5 bases and J by 9 bases, and 13 bases separated the two germline ends. Germline V gene sequence: CDR1 SGHTA, CDR2 FQGNSA. The CDR3 DNA reads as TGTGCCAGCAGCACACCGACATCTAGCTACACCTTC. Translated, it gives CASSTPTSSYTF.

This clonotype has more than one count but fewer than ten. V usage is TRBV10-3 and J usage is TRBJ2-7; 9 bases align to TRBD1. Trimming cost V 6 bases and J 3 bases; bases outside gene matches: 6. This CDR3 contains 14 residues. CDR1 is ENHRY and CDR2 is SYGVKD in the germline V gene. CDR3 amino acids: CAIRPQGAGYEQYF. CDR3 coding DNA: TGTGCCATCAGACCACAGGGGGCGGGCTACGAGCAGTACTTC.

This clonotype was observed at least ten times. The chain has TRBV9 and TRBJ1-2; maybe TRBD1 (5 bases). This CDR3 comprises 16 residues. Germline V gives CDR1 SGDLS, CDR2 YYNGEE. V shed 0 bases and J shed 2 bases, with 14 bases lying between them. CDR3 sequence: CASSVEVRAANYGYTF. CDR3 DNA sequence: TGTGCCAGCAGCGTAGAGGTCAGGGCGGCGAACTATGGCTACACCTTC.

This chain joins TRBV5-1 and TRBJ1-1; D is possibly TRBD1 (5 bases). Germline assignment: CDR1 SGHRS and CDR2 YFSETQ. V dropped 3 bases and J dropped 6 bases, with 15 bases sitting between them. CDR3 length: 14 residues. The CDR3 coding sequence is TGCGCCAGCAGCTCTGCAGGGAATTTCGCTGAAGCTTTCTTT. It specifies CASSSAGNFAEAFF.

The genes are TRBV6-5 and TRBJ1-5; D is unresolved. CDR1 is MNHEY and CDR2 is SVGAGI in the germline V gene. Trimming removed 8 bases from V and 11 bases from J, with 13 bases in between. The CDR3 has 11 residues. CDR3 DNA sequence: TGTGCCAGCTCCAAAGCAGTGGCCCAGCATTTT. Translated, it gives CASSKAVAQHF.

Points on this clonotype: A much larger clone sits a single nucleotide away, making a read error possible. The chain uses TRBV12-3 or TRBV12-4 and TRBJ1-6; TRBD1 agrees at 10 bases. This CDR3 is built from 15 residues. V shed 6 bases and J 7 bases; nucleotides not matched to a gene: 6. DNA for the CDR3: TGTGCCAGCAGCCCAGGACAGGGGGAGAATTCACCCCTCCACTTT. This translates into CASSPGQGENSPLHF.

The CDR3 sequence is CASSLSGLLSGNTIYF. The CDR3 DNA is TGTGCCAGCAGTTTGTCGGGTCTCCTATCTGGAAACACCATATATTTT. V is TRBV12-3 or TRBV12-4 and J is TRBJ1-3; no reliable D call. Trimming cost V 3 bases and J 1 base, with 13 bases left between them. The CDR3 totals 16 residues.

In its sample, this clonotype was seen many times. The chain uses TRBV4-3 and TRBJ1-2; no definite D call. Between the trimmed V and J ends, which lost 0 bases and 4 bases, there was a span of 9 bases. The germline CDR1 and CDR2 sequences are LGHNA and YSLEER. This CDR3 spans 14 amino acids. The CDR3 DNA is TGCGCCAGCAGCCAAGATAAGGCGTCCTATGGCTACACCTTC. Amino acids: CASSQDKASYGYTF.

This clonotype was seen only a few times. The chain uses TRBV7-9 and TRBJ1-1; no clear D gene. Germline V gene data show CDR1 as SEHNR and CDR2 as FQNEAQ (reference sequence). CDR3 length: 12 amino acids. Trimming left V 5 bases short and J 6 bases short, with 10 bases between. The CDR3 loop reads CASSPEVSEAFF. In DNA form, the CDR3 reads TGTGCCAGCAGCCCCGAAGTATCTGAAGCTTTCTTT.

The J gene is TRBJ1-2, the V gene TRBV14; D is unresolved. This CDR3 is 14 amino acids long. Trimming removed 1 base from V and 5 bases from J, with 11 bases in between. Germline values: CDR1 SGHDN, CDR2 FVKESK. CDR3 nucleotides: TGTGCCAGCAGCCAAGTCGGGTGGGGATATGGCTACACCTTC. This translates into CASSQVGWGYGYTF. The full variable domain, in which reference TRBV14 and TRBJ1-2 provide the parts outside the CDR3, is EAGVTQFPSHSVIEKGQTVTLRCDPISGHDNLYWYRRVMGKEIKFLLHFVKESKQDESGMPNNRFLAERTGGTYSTLKVQPAELEDSGVYFCASSQVGWGYGYTFGSGTRLTVV.

This clonotype was detected once. A junction end diverges from the germline sequence, so it may reflect a read error. The chain combines TRBV7-8 with TRBJ2-5; no clear D gene. CDR1 SGHVS and CDR2 FQNEAQ come from the germline V gene. This CDR3 is built from 14 residues. The chain's CDR3 is CASSLVAVQEAQYF. DNA for the CDR3: TGTGCCAGCAGCTTAGTGGCTGTACAAGAGGCCCAGTACTTC.

The gene calls are TRBV3-1 and TRBJ1-2; D gene ambiguous. V gave up 0 bases and J gave up 3 bases, with 17 bases separating them. CDR3 length: 17 amino acids. CDR1 is LGHDT, CDR2 YNNKEL, per germline (reference sequence). In nucleotides, the CDR3 is TGTGCCAGCAGCCAAGAAGATTGGTCGGGCCCTTACTATGGCTACACCTTC. Its protein product is CASSQEDWSGPYYGYTF.

This clonotype was counted ten times or more. The J gene is TRBJ1-3, the V gene TRBV2, with TRBD1 matching over 8 bases. The CDR3 sequence is 16 residues long. CDR1 SNHLY and CDR2 FYNNEI come from the germline V gene. The V gene end was trimmed by 4 bases and the J gene end by 2 bases; junction bases not matched to a gene: 7. CDR3 protein: CASSAQGAEAGNTIYF. The CDR3 bases are TGTGCCAGCAGTGCCCAGGGGGCAGAGGCTGGAAACACCATATATTTT.

The V call is TRBV15, the J call TRBJ1-2, with unresolved D. Trimming took 3 bases from V and 8 from J, leaving 16 bases between them. CDR3 length: 14 residues. CDR1 and CDR2 from the germline V gene are LNHNV and YYDKDF (reference sequence). The CDR3 protein is CATSSYVDSKGYTF. The CDR3 region has the DNA TGTGCCACCAGCAGTTACGTCGATTCGAAGGGCTACACCTTC.

The chain is built from TRBV25-1 and TRBJ2-7; TRBD2 is a possible D gene (7 bases). This CDR3 spans 17 amino acids. CDR1 is MGHDK and CDR2 is SYGVNS in the germline V gene. Trimming left V 4 bases short and J 9 bases short, with 28 bases between. DNA of the CDR3: TGTGCCAGCAGTGCTGCCCGAGAGGGAGGGGGACCCGGCTGGCAGTACTTC. As protein: CASSAAREGGGPGWQYF.

This clonotype is a singleton in its sample. CDR3 in amino acids: CASAGTGTYEQYF. CDR3 bases: TGTGCCAGCGCCGGGACAGGGACCTACGAGCAGTACTTC. This chain links TRBV25-1 with TRBJ2-7, with TRBD1 matching over 9 bases. This CDR3 spans 13 amino acids. The V gene's germline CDR1 is MGHDK and CDR2 SYGVNS. J gave up 2 bases and V 8 bases, and 4 bases lay outside the gene matches.

J is TRBJ1-5 and V is TRBV4-3; no definite D call. The V and J ends lost 5 bases and 8 bases respectively, with 16 bases between them. The CDR3 length is 14 residues. The germline V gene encodes CDR1 LGHNA and CDR2 YSLEER. The CDR3 DNA reads as TGCGCCAGCAGCGAAGTTCGTGGCCGGGAGCCCCAGCATTTT. Protein: CASSEVRGREPQHF.

This clonotype has only a few counts. The chain joins TRBV5-1 to TRBJ2-7; no clear D gene. Germline assignment: CDR1 SGHRS and CDR2 YFSETQ. V dropped 4 bases and J dropped 0 bases, with 11 bases sitting between them. This CDR3 has 14 residues. This chain's CDR3 is CASSPQPTSYEQYF. CDR3 DNA sequence: TGCGCCAGCAGCCCCCAGCCTACCTCCTACGAGCAGTACTTC.

V is TRBV30 and J is TRBJ1-6; 7 bases map to TRBD1. The trim removed 2 bases at V and 8 bases at J, leaving 6 bases unmatched. Germline values: CDR1 GTSNPN, CDR2 SVGIG (reference sequence). The CDR3 covers 14 residues. DNA for the CDR3: TGTGCCTGGAGTTACCGGGACAGATATTCACCCCTCCACTTT. Encoded protein: CAWSYRDRYSPLHF.

Worth noting for this clonotype: A much bigger clone sits one base away, suggesting this may be a read error. Lacking the conserved final phenylalanine or tryptophan, this CDR3 likely reflects a read error. Here the CDR3 reads CASSSDRAVQPQHS. In DNA, the CDR3 is TGTGCCAGCAGCTCAGACAGGGCCGTTCAGCCCCAGCATTCT. The chain has TRBV7-2 and TRBJ1-5; 7 bases fit TRBD1. Germline V gene sequence: CDR1 SGHTA, CDR2 FQGNSA. Losses at the gene ends were 4 bases for V and 6 bases for J; bases not matched to a gene: 6. This CDR3 is built from 14 residues.